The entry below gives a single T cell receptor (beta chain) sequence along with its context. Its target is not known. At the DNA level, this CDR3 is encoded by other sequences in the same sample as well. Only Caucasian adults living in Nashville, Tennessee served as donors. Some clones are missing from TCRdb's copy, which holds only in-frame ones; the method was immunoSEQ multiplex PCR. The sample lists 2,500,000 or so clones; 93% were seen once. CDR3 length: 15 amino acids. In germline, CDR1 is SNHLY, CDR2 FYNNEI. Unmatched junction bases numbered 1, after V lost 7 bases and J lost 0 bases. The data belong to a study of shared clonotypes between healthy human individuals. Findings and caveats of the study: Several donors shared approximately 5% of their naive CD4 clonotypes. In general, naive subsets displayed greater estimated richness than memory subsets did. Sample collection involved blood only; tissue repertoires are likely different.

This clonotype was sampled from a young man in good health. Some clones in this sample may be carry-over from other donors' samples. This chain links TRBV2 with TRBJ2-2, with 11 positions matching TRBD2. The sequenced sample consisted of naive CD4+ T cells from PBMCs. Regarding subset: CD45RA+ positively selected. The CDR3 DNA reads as TGTGCCAGCACGGGACTAGCGGCGAACACCGGGGAGCTGTTTTTT. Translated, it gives CASTGLAANTGELFF.